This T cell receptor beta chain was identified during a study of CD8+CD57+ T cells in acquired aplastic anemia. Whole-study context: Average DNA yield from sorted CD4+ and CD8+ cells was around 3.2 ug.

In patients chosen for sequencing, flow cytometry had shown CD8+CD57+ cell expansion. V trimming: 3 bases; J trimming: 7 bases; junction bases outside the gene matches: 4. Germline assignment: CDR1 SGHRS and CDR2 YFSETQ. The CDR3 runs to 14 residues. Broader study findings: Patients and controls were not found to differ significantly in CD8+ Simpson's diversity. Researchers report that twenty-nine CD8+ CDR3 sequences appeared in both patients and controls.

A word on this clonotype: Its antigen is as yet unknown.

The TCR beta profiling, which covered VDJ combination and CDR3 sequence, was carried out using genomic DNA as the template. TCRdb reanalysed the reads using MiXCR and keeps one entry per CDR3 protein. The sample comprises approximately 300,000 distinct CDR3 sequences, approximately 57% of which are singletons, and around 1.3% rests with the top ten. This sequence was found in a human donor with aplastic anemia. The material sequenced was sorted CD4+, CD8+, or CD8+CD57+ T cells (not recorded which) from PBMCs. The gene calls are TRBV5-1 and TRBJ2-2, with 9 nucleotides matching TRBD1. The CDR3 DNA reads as TGCGCCAGCAGCTCGGGACAGGGAGGCGGGGAGCTGTTTTTT. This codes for CASSSGQGGGELFF.